This T cell receptor beta chain was observed in a study of CD8+ T cells in alopecia areata. Following extraction, RNA underwent reverse transcription to cDNA, which served as the sequencing template. Data came from immunoSEQ multiplex PCR; TCRdb stores just in-frame clones and leaves some out. The sample comprises 20,000 to 30,000 clones, approximately 52% of which are singletons, and under 35% rests with the top ten. Patients with alopecia areata provided lesional scalp punch biopsies as well as peripheral blood. The TCR was taken from a human donor with alopecia areata. Sequencing used NKG2D-high CD8+ T cells sorted from blood.

CDR3: CASSQATGTGGSYEQYF. For the CDR3, the DNA is TGCGCCAGCAGCCAAGCCACCGGGACAGGGGGTTCCTACGAGCAGTACTTC. J is TRBJ2-7 and V is TRBV4-1; TRBD1 matches 11 bases. The V gene's germline CDR1 is MGHRA and CDR2 YSYEKL. The CDR3 contains 17 residues. V trimming: 1 base; J trimming: 1 base; junction bases outside the gene matches: 6.